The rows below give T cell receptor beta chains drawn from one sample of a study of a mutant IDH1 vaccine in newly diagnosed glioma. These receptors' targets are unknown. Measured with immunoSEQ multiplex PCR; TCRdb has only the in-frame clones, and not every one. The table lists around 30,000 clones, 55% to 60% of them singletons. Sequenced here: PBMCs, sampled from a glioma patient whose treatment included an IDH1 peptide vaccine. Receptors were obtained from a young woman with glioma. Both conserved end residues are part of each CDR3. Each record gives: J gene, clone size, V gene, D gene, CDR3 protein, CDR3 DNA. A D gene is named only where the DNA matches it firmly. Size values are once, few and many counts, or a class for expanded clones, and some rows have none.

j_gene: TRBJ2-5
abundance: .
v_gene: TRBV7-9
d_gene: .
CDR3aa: CASSYASSQYF
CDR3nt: TGTGCCAGCAGCTACGCTAGCTCCCAGTACTTC

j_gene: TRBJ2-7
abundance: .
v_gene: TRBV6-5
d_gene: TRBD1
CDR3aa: CASSYLIQGAYEQYF
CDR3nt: TGTGCCAGCAGTTACCTAATACAGGGGGCCTACGAGCAGTACTTC

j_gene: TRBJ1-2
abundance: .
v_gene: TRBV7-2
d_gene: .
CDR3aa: CASSPQGNYGYTF
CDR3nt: TGTGCCAGCAGCCCCCAGGGTAACTATGGCTACACCTTC

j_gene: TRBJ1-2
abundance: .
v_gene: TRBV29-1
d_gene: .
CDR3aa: CSVGGSGSRGFGYTF
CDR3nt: TGCAGCGTTGGGGGAAGTGGTTCAAGGGGGTTCGGCTACACCTTC

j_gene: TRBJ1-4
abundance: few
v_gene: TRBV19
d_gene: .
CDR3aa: CASSTRTSQNEKLFF
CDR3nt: TGTGCCAGTAGTACCAGGACAAGCCAGAATGAAAAACTGTTTTTT

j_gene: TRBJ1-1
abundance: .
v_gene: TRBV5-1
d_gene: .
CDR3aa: CASSLWLDTEAFF
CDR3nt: TGCGCCAGCAGCTTGTGGTTGGACACTGAAGCTTTCTTT

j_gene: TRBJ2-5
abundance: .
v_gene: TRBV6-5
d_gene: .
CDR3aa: CASSRRVQETQYF
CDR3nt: TGTGCCAGCAGTCGGAGGGTACAAGAGACCCAGTACTTC

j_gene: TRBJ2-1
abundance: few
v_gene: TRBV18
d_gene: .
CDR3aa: CASSPQSANEQFF
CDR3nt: TGTGCCAGCTCACCACAAAGCGCCAATGAGCAGTTCTTC

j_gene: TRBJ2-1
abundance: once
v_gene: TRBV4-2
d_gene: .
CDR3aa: CASSQVLGVHQFF
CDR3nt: TGTGCCAGCAGCCAAGTTTTAGGGGTGCACCAGTTCTTC

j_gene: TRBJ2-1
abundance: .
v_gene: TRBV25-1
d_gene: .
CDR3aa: CASSELGAPYNEQFF
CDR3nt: TGTGCCAGCAGTGAATTGGGGGCTCCCTACAATGAGCAGTTCTTC

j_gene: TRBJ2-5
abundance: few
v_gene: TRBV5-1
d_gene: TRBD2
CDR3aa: CASSRLAVQETQYF
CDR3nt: TGCGCCAGCAGCCGACTAGCGGTTCAAGAGACCCAGTACTTC

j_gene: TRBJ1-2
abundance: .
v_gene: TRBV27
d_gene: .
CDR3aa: CASRAGTYGYTF
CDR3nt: TGTGCCAGCAGGGCAGGGACCTATGGCTACACCTTC

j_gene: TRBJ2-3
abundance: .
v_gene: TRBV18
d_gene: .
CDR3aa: CASSQRNTDTQYF
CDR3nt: TGTGCCAGCTCACAACGGAACACAGATACGCAGTATTTT

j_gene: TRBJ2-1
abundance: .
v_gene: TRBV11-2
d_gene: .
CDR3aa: CASSPWRGDYNEQFF
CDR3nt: TGTGCCAGCAGCCCCTGGCGTGGCGACTACAATGAGCAGTTCTTC

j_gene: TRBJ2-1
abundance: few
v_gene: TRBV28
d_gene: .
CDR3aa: CASSTQPKDNEQFF
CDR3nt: TGTGCCAGCAGTACCCAACCTAAAGACAATGAGCAGTTCTTC

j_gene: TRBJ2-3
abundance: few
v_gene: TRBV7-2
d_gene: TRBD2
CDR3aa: CASSPGAGTSGTDTQYF
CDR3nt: TGTGCCAGCAGCCCGGGGGCCGGGACTAGCGGTACAGATACGCAGTATTTT

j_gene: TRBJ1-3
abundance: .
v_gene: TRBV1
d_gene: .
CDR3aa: CTSSQTRTVHSLHSGNTIYF
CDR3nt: TGCACCAGCAGCCAAACCCGGACAGTCCACTCCCTTCACTCTGGAAACACCATATATTTT

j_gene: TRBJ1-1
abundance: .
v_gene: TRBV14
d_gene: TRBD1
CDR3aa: CASSQDVTGWNTEAFF
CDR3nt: TGTGCCAGCAGCCAAGATGTGACAGGGTGGAACACTGAAGCTTTCTTT

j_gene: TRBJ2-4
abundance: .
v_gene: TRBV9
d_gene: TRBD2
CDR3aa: CASSVASGSSAKNIQYF
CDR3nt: TGTGCCAGCAGCGTAGCCAGCGGGAGTTCAGCCAAAAACATTCAGTACTTC

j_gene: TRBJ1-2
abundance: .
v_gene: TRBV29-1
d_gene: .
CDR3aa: CSVEDRLTNYGYTF
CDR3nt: TGCAGCGTTGAAGATCGATTGACTAACTATGGCTACACCTTC

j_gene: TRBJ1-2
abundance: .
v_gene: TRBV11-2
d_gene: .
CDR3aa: CASNVGGGGYTF
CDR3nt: TGTGCCAGCAATGTTGGCGGCGGTGGCTACACCTTC

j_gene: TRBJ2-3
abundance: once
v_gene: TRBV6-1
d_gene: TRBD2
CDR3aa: CASSEVAGGVDTQYF
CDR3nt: TGTGCCAGCAGTGAAGTAGCGGGAGGGGTAGATACGCAGTATTTT

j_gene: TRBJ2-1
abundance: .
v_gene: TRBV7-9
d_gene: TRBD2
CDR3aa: CASSSTSGGAFEQFF
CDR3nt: TGTGCCAGCAGCTCGACTAGCGGGGGGGCGTTTGAGCAGTTCTTC

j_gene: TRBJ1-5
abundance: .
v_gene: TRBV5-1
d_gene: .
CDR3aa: CASSADGYNQPQHF
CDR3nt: TGCGCCAGCAGCGCGGACGGATACAATCAGCCCCAGCATTTT

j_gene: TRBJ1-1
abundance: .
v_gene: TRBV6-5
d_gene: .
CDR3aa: CASRYTPGTEAFF
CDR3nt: TGTGCCAGCAGGTACACTCCGGGGACTGAAGCTTTCTTT

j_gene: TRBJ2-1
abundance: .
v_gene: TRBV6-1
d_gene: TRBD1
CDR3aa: CASSEDRGGHEQFF
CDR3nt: TGTGCCAGCAGTGAGGACAGGGGTGGTCATGAGCAGTTCTTC

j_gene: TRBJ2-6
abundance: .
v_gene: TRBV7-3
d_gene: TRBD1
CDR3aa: CASSFTGTGSSGANVLTF
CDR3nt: TGTGCCAGCAGCTTTACCGGGACAGGAAGCTCTGGGGCCAACGTCCTGACTTTC

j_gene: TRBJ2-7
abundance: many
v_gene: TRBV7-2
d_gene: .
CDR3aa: CASSSLAAYEQYF
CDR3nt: TGTGCCAGCAGCTCGTTAGCGGCCTACGAGCAGTACTTC

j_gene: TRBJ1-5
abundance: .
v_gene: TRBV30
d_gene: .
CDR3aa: CAWGAFNSNQPQHF
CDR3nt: TGTGCCTGGGGGGCTTTTAATAGCAATCAGCCCCAGCATTTT

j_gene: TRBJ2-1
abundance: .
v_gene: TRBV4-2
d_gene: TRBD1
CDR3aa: CASSPDRGGSYNEQFF
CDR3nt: TGTGCCAGCAGCCCCGACAGGGGCGGTTCCTACAATGAGCAGTTCTTC

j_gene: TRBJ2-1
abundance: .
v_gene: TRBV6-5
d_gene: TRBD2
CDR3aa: CASSLGTRGEQFF
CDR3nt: TGTGCCAGCAGCCTGGGGACTAGAGGTGAGCAGTTCTTC

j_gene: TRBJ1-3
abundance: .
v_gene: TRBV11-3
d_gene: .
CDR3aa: CASSGDSGNTIYF
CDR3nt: TGTGCCAGCAGTGGGGACTCTGGAAACACCATATATTTT

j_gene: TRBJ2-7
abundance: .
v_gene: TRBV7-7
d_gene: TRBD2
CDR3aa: CASSLGAGVEQYF
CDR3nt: TGTGCTAGCAGCTTAGGTGCGGGAGTCGAGCAGTACTTC

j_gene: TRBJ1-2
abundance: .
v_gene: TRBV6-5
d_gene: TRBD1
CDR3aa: CASSFDRVGHGYTF
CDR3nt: TGTGCCAGCAGTTTCGACAGGGTGGGTCATGGCTACACCTTC

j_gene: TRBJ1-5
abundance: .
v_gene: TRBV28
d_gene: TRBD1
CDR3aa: CASRTGTGYNQPQHF
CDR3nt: TGTGCCAGCAGGACCGGGACAGGGTACAATCAGCCCCAGCATTTT

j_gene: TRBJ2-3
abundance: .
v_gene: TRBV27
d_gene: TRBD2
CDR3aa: CASSSNSGTRVRDTQYF
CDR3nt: TGTGCCAGCAGTTCCAACTCGGGGACTAGGGTGCGAGATACGCAGTATTTT

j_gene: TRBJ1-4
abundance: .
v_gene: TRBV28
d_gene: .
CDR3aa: CASTNPSPGEKLFF
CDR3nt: TGTGCCAGCACCAACCCGTCCCCGGGGGAAAAACTGTTTTTT

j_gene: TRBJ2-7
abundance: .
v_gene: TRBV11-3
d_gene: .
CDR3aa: CASSLVMTYEQYF
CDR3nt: TGTGCCAGCAGCTTAGTCATGACCTACGAGCAGTACTTC

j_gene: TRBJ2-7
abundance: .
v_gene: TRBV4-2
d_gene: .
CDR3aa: CASSQEWQAVEYEQYF
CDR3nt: TGTGCCAGCAGCCAAGAGTGGCAGGCAGTGGAATACGAGCAGTACTTC

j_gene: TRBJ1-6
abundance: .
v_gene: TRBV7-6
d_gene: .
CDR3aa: CASSLSGNWVSPLHF
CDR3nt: TGTGCCAGCAGCTTATCAGGGAACTGGGTTTCACCCCTCCACTTT

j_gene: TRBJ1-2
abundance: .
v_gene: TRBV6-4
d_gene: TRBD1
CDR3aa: CASSEGQGVGGYTF
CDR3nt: TGTGCCAGCAGTGAAGGACAGGGGGTCGGGGGCTACACCTTC

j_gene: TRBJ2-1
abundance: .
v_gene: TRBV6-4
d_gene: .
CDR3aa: CASSDSLYNEQFF
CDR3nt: TGTGCCAGCAGTGATTCGTTATACAATGAGCAGTTCTTC

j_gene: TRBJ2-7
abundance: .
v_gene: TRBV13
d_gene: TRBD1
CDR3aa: CASSPADRVSYEQYF
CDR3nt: TGTGCCAGCAGCCCAGCGGACAGGGTTTCCTACGAGCAGTACTTC

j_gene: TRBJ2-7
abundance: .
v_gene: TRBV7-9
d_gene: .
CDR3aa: CASSTIYEQYF
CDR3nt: TGTGCCAGCAGCACGATATACGAGCAGTACTTC

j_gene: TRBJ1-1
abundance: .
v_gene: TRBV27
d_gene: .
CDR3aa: CASSSGLSEAFF
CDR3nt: TGTGCCAGCAGTTCCGGACTGTCTGAAGCTTTCTTT

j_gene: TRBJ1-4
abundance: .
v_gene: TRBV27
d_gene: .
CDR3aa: CASSSLYATNEKLFF
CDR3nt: TGTGCCAGCAGTTCTTTATATGCAACTAATGAAAAACTGTTTTTT

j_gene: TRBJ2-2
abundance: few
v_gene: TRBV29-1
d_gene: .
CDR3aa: CSVERGGAETTGELFF
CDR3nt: TGCAGCGTTGAACGGGGCGGGGCCGAGACCACCGGGGAGCTGTTTTTT

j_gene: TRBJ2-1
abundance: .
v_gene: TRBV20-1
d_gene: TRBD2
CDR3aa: CSAYGRPEQFF
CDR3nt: TGCAGTGCTTACGGGAGGCCTGAGCAGTTCTTC

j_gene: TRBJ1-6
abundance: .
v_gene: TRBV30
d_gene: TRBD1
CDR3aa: CAWSVGQGANSPLHF
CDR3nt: TGTGCCTGGAGTGTAGGACAGGGGGCTAATTCACCCCTCCACTTT

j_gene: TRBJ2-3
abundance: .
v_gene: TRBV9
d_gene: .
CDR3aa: CASSANRAGSTDTQYF
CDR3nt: TGTGCCAGCAGCGCCAACAGGGCGGGGAGCACAGATACGCAGTATTTT

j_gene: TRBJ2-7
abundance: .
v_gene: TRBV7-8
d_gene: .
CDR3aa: CASSFRDSGPYEQYF
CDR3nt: TGTGCCAGCAGCTTCCGAGATAGCGGTCCCTACGAGCAGTACTTC

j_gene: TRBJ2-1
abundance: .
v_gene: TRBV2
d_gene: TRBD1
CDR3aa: CASSVGTGGNEQFF
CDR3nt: TGTGCCAGCAGTGTCGGGACAGGGGGCAATGAGCAGTTCTTC

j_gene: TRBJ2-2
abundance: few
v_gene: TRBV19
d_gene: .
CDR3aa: CASSISSSPYGELFF
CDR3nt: TGTGCCAGTAGTATATCATCGTCTCCTTACGGGGAGCTGTTTTTT